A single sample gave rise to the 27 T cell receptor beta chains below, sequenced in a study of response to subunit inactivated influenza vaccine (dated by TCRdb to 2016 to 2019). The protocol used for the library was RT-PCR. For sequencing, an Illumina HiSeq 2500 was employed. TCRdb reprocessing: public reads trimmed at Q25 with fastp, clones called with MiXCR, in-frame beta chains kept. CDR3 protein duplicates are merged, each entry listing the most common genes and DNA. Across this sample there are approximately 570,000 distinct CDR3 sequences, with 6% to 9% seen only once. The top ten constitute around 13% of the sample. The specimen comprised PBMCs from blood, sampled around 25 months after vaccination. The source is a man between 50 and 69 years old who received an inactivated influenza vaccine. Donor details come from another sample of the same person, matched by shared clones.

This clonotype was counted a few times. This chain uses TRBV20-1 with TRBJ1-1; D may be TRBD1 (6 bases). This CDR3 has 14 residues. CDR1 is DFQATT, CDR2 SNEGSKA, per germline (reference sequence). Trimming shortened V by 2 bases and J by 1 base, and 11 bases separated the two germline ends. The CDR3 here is CSARFGGSNTEAFF. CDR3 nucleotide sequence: TGCAGTGCTAGATTTGGGGGCTCGAACACTGAAGCTTTCTTT.

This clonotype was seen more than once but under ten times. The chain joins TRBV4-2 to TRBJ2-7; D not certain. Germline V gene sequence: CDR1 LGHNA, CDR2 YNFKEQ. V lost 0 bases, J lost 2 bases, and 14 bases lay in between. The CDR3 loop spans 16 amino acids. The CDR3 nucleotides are TGTGCCAGCAGCCAAGATCTGATCAGTGAACCCTACGAGCAGTACTTC. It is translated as CASSQDLISEPYEQYF.

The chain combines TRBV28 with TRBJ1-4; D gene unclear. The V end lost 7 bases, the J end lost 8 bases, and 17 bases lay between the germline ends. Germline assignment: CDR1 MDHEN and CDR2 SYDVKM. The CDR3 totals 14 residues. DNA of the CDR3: TGTGCCAGCAAACAAAGCTCGGGTCGCGAAAAACTGTTTTTT. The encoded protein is CASKQSSGREKLFF.

CDR3 DNA: TGTGCCAGCAGCCAACGCCCAGGGGGCACCGGGGAGCTGTTTTTT. Protein product: CASSQRPGGTGELFF. V usage is TRBV14 and J usage is TRBJ2-2, with 7 nucleotides matching TRBD1. The germline V gene has CDR1 SGHDN and CDR2 FVKESK. This CDR3 spans 15 amino acids. Trimming took 2 bases from V and 4 from J; bases not matched to a gene: 4.

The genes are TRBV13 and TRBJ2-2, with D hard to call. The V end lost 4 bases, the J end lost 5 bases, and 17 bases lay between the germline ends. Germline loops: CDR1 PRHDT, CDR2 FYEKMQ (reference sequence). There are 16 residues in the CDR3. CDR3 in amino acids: CASSSRRASGTGELFF. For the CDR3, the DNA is TGTGCCAGCAGCTCGCGACGGGCGTCGGGTACCGGGGAGCTGTTTTTT.

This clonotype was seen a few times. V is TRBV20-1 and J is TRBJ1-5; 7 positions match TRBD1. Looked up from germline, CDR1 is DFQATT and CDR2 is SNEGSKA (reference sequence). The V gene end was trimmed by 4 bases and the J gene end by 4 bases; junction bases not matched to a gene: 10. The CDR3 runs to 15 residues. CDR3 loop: CSATPDRESNQPQHF. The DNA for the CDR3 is TGCAGTGCTACTCCCGACAGGGAATCAAATCAGCCCCAGCATTTT.

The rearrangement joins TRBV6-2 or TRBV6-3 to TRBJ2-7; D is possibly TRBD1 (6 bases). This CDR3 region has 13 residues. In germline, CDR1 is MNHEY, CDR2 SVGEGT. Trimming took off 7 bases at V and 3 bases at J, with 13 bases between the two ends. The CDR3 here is CASKGVVFYEQYF. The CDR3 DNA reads TGTGCCAGCAAGGGGGTTGTCTTCTACGAGCAGTACTTC.

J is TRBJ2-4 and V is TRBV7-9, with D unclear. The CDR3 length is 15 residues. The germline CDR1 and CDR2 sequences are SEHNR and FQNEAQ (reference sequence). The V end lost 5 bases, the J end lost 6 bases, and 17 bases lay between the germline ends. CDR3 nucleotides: TGTGCCAGCAGCACCGCTTACCGTGGTAGAAACATTCAGTACTTC. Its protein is CASSTAYRGRNIQYF.

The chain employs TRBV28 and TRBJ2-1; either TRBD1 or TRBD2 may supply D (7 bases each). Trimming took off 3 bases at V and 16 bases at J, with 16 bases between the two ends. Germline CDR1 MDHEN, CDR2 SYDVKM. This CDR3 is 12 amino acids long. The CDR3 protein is CASSFRRGGRFF. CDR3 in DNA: TGTGCCAGCAGTTTTCGCAGGGGGGGGAGATTCTTC.

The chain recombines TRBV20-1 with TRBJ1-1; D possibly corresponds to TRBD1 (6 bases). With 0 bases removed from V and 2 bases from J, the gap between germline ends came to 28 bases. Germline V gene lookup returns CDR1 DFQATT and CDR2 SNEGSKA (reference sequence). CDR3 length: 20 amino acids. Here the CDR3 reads CSARERGHGGKTGRNTEAFF. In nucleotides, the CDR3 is TGCAGTGCTAGAGAAAGAGGGCATGGGGGTAAGACAGGACGAAACACTGAAGCTTTCTTT.

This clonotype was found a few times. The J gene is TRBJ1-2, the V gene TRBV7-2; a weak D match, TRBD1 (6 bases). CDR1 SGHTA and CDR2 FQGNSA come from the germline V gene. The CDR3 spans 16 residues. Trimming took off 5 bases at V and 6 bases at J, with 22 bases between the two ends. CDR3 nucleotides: TGTGCCAGCAGCCCCAAATCGGGGGGGGGCGGACATGGCTACACCTTC. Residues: CASSPKSGGGGHGYTF.

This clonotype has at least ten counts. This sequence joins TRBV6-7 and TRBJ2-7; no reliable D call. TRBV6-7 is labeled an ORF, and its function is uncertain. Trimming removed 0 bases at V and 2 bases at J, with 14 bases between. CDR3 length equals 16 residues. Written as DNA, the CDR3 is TGTGCCAGCAGTTACTCGATCAAGCAGGAGACCTACGAGCAGTACTTC. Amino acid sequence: CASSYSIKQETYEQYF.

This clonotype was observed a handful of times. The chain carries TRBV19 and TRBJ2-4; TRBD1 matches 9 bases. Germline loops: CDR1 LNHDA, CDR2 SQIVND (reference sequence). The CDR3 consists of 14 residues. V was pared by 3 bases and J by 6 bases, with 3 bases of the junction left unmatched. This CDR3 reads CASSMGQGANIQYF. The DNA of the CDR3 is TGTGCCAGTAGTATGGGACAGGGCGCAAACATTCAGTACTTC.

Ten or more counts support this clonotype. The CDR3 region has the DNA TGTGCCAGCAGCTTAGCGCCGGAGGGCGGGGGTGAGTTCTTC. This sequence encodes CASSLAPEGGGEFF. This chain links TRBV7-2 with TRBJ2-1; 7 bases fit TRBD2. Germline CDR1 reads SGHTA; CDR2 reads FQGNSA. The V segment lost 0 bases and the J segment 14 bases; nucleotides outside the gene matches: 10. This CDR3 spans 14 amino acids.

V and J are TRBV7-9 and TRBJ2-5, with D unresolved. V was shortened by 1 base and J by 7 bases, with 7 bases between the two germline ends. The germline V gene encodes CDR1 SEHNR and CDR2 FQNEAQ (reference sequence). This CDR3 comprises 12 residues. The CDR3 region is CASSLEMRTQYF. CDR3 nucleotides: TGTGCCAGCAGCTTAGAAATGAGGACCCAGTACTTC.

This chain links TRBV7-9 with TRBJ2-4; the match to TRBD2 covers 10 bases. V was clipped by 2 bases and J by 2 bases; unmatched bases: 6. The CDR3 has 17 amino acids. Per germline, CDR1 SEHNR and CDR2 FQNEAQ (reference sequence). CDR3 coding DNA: TGTGCCAGCAGCTTAATGAGCGGGAGGGGATCCAAAAACATTCAGTACTTC. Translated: CASSLMSGRGSKNIQYF. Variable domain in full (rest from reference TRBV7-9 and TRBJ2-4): DTGVSQNPRHKITKRGQNVTFRCDPISEHNRLYWYRQTLGQGPEFLTYFQNEAQLEKSRLLSDRFSAERPKGSFSTLEIQRTEQGDSAMYLCASSLMSGRGSKNIQYFGAGTRLSVL.

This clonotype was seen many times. CDR3 region: CASRRGSTDTQYF. DNA of the CDR3: TGTGCCAGCAGGCGGGGAAGCACAGATACGCAGTATTTT. The V call is TRBV28, the J call TRBJ2-3; TRBD2 is a possible D gene (6 bases). Germline V gene lookup returns CDR1 MDHEN and CDR2 SYDVKM. Trimming left V 6 bases short and J 0 bases short, with 7 bases between. The CDR3 sequence is 13 residues long. Variable domain in full (rest from reference TRBV28 and TRBJ2-3): DVKVTQSSRYLVKRTGEKVFLECVQDMDHENMFWYRQDPGLGLRLIYFSYDVKMKEKGDIPEGYSVSREKKERFSLILESASTNQTSMYLCASRRGSTDTQYFGPGTRLTVL.

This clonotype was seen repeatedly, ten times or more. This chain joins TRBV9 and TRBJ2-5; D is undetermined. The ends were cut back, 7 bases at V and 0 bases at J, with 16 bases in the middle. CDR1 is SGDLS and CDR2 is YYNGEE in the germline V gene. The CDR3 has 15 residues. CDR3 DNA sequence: TGTGCCAGCTCTCGTGCCCCCGGGCACCAAGAGACCCAGTACTTC. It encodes CASSRAPGHQETQYF. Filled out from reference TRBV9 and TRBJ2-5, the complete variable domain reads DSGVTQTPKHLITATGQRVTLRCSPRSGDLSVYWYQQSLDQGLQFLIQYYNGEERAKGNILERFSAQQFPDLHSELNLSSLELGDSALYFCASSRAPGHQETQYFGPGTRLLVL.

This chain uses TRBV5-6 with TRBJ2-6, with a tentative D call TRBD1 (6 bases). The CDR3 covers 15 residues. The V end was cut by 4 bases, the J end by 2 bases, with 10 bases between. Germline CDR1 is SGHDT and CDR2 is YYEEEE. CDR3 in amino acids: CASSITGTGANVLTF. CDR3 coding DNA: TGTGCCAGCAGCATCACAGGGACTGGGGCCAACGTCCTGACTTTC.

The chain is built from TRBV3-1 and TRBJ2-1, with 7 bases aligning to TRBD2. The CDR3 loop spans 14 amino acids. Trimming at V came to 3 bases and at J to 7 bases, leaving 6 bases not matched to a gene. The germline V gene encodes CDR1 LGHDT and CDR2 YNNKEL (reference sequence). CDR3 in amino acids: CASSHDTSVNEQFF. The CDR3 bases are TGTGCCAGCAGCCATGATACTAGCGTGAATGAGCAGTTCTTC.

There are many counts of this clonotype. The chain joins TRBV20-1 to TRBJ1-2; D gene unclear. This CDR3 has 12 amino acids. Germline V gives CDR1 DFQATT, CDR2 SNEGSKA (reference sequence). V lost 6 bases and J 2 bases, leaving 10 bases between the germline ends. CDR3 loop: CSAKSPNYGYTF. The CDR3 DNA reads TGCAGTGCCAAGTCACCAAACTATGGCTACACCTTC.

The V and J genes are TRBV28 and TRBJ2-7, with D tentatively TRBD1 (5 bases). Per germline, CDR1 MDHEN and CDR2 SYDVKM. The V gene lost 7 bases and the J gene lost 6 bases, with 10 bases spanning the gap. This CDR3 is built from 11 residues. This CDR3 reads CASTLGREQYF. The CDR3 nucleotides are TGTGCCAGCACCTTGGGGCGCGAGCAGTACTTC.

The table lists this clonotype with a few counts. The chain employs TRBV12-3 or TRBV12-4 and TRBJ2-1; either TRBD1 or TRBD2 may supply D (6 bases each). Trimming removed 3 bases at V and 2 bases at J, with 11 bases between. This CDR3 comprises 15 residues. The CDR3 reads CASSFFGGPYNEQFF. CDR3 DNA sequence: TGTGCCAGCAGTTTCTTCGGGGGCCCCTACAATGAGCAGTTCTTC.

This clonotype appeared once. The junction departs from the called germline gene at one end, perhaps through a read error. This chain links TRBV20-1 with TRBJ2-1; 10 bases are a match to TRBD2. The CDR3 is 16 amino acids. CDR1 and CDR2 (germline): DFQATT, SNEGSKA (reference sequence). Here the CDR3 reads CCARAPSGRAGNEQFF. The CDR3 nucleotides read TGCTGTGCTAGAGCCCCCAGCGGGAGGGCCGGAAATGAGCAGTTCTTT.

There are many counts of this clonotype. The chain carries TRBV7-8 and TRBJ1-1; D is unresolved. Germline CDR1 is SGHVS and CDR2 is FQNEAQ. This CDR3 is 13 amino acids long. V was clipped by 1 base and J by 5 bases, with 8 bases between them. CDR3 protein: CASSLVLQTEAFF. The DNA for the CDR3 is TGTGCCAGCAGCTTAGTTCTTCAAACTGAAGCTTTCTTT.

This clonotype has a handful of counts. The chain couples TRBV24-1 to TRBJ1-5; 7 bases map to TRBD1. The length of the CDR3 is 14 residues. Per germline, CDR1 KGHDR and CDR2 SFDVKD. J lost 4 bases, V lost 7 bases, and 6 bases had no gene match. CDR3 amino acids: CATSAGQVNQPQHF. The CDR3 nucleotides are TGTGCCACCAGCGCCGGACAGGTAAATCAGCCCCAGCATTTT.

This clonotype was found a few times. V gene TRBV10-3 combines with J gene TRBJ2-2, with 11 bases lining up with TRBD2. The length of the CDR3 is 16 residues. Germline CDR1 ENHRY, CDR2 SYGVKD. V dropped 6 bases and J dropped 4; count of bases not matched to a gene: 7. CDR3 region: CAISLTSGSFTGELFF. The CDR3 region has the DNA TGTGCCATCAGCCTCACTAGCGGGAGTTTCACCGGGGAGCTGTTTTTT.